This entry describes one T cell receptor (beta chain). In the PCR, 60 Vbeta and 13 Jbeta primers were used. Some clones are missing from TCRdb's copy, which holds only in-frame ones; the method was immunoSEQ multiplex PCR. Among approximately 91,000 clones listed, 81% were seen once. This record comes from a study of cytomegalovirus exposure and HLA in healthy donors. This clonotype was sampled from a human donor in good health. The material sequenced was PBMCs.

In DNA form, the CDR3 reads TGTGCCAGCAGCCCGTCGACAGGGATGGGCTATGGCTACACCTTC. Its translation is CASSPSTGMGYGYTF. The chain joins TRBV5-8 to TRBJ1-2, with 7 bases matching TRBD1. This CDR3 is 15 amino acids long. CDR1 is SGHTS and CDR2 is YDEGEE in the germline V gene. Unmatched junction bases numbered 10, after V lost 4 bases and J lost 4 bases.